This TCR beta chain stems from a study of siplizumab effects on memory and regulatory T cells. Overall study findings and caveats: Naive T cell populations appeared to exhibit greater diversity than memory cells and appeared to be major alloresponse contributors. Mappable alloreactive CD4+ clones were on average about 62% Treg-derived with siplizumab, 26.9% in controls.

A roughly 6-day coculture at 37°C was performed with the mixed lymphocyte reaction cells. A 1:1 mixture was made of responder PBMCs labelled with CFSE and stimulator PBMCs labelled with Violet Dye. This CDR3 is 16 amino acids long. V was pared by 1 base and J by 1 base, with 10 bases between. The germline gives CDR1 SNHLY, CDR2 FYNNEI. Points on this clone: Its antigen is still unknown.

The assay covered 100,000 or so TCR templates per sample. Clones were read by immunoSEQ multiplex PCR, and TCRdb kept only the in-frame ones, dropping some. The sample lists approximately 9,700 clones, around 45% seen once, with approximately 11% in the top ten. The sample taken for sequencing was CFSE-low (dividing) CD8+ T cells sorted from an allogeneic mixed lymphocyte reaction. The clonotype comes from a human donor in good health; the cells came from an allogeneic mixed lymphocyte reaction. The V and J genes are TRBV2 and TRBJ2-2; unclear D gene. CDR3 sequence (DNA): TGTGCCAGCAGTGAAGAGGGTATGGGGAACACCGGGGAGCTGTTTTTT. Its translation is CASSEEGMGNTGELFF. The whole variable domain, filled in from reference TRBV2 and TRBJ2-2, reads EPEVTQTPSHQVTQMGQEVILRCVPISNHLYFYWYRQILGQKVEFLVSFYNNEISEKSEIFDDQFSVERPDGSNFTLKIRSTKLEDSAMYFCASSEEGMGNTGELFFGEGSRLTVL.